The clone carrying this TCR beta chain was detected once. Its matching antigen is unknown. This entry is derived from a study of neoadjuvant anti-PD-1 for oral cavity cancer. The overall study: Patients without progression got a fourth dose around day 43. Findings of the study overall: Non-responders to neoadjuvant nivolumab had significantly more clonal PBMC T cells than responders.

Patients had newly diagnosed, untreated stage II-IVA oral cavity squamous cell carcinoma. Analysis of PBMCs was direct, with no culture step. Germline assignment: CDR1 MNHNS and CDR2 SASEGT. The CDR3 consists of 17 residues. The ends were cut back, 0 bases at V and 0 bases at J, with 11 bases in the middle. Repertoires were generated with immunoSEQ multiplex PCR, while TCRdb's copy carries only in-frame clones and drops some. The sample records 15,000 to 20,000 clones, about 70% being singletons. Sequencing was performed on PBMCs, taken before nivolumab (anti-PD-1) treatment. This TCR came from a person between 40 and 85 years old with oral cavity squamous cell carcinoma. The chain recombines TRBV6-1 with TRBJ1-4; perhaps TRBD1 as D (6 bases). CDR3 DNA: TGTGCCAGCAGTGAAGCGACAGGCGGTCCAACTAATGAAAAACTGTTTTTT. This translates into CASSEATGGPTNEKLFF.